The 24 T cell receptor beta chains given below trace back to one sample, sequenced in a study of early T cells in non-severe SARS-CoV-2 infection. In TCRdb, the 5' RACE reads were re-called with MiXCR into one record per CDR3 protein. In the table there are approximately 110,000 distinct CDR3 sequences, around 14% of which are singletons. The sample was whole blood. The receptors were gathered from an adult who was a healthcare worker with PCR-confirmed SARS-CoV-2 infection or an uninfected control (not recorded which).

The gene calls are TRBV3-1 and TRBJ2-3; a possible D gene is TRBD2 (5 bases). CDR1 is LGHDT, CDR2 YNNKEL, per germline (reference sequence). This CDR3 is 11 amino acids long. V lost 6 bases to trimming and J lost 5 bases, with 6 bases between them. This CDR3 reads CASRGGDTQYF. Written as DNA, the CDR3 is TGTGCCAGCAGAGGAGGAGATACGCAGTATTTT.

Only a few counts were recorded for this clonotype. The V gene is TRBV29-1, the J gene TRBJ2-7, with a possible D match to TRBD1 (5 bases). Trimming pared 6 bases from V and 12 bases from J, leaving 15 bases between. Germline-derived CDR1 and CDR2 are SQVTM and ANQGSEA. This CDR3 has 10 amino acids. CDR3 sequence: CSVYQGSLYF. In DNA form, the CDR3 reads TGCAGCGTGTATCAGGGATCTTTGTACTTC.

The sample holds a few counts of this clonotype. The chain couples TRBV7-9 to TRBJ1-5; perhaps TRBD1 as D (6 bases). CDR1 is SEHNR, CDR2 FQNEAQ, per germline (reference sequence). The CDR3 covers 15 residues. Trimming left V 1 base short and J 5 bases short, with 12 bases between. CDR3 nucleotide sequence: TGTGCCAGCAGCTTAGGGGGCAGGGGCTATCAGCCCCAGCATTTT. Amino acids: CASSLGGRGYQPQHF. Drawing the rest from reference TRBV7-9 and TRBJ1-5, the complete variable domain is DTGVSQNPRHKITKRGQNVTFRCDPISEHNRLYWYRQTLGQGPEFLTYFQNEAQLEKSRLLSDRFSAERPKGSFSTLEIQRTEQGDSAMYLCASSLGGRGYQPQHFGDGTRLSIL.

This rearrangement joins TRBV2 to TRBJ1-1, with D tentatively TRBD1 (5 bases). From germline, CDR1 is SNHLY and CDR2 FYNNEI. Trimming took 1 base from V and 1 from J, leaving 10 bases between them. The CDR3 has 15 amino acids. In nucleotides, the CDR3 is TGTGCCAGCAGTGAAGGAGAGACAGAGAACACTGAAGCTTTCTTT. Translated, it gives CASSEGETENTEAFF.

This clonotype was counted ten times or more. This sequence joins TRBV3-1 and TRBJ2-1; D is unresolved. The CDR3 has 12 amino acids. From germline, CDR1 is LGHDT and CDR2 YNNKEL (reference sequence). Trimming shortened V by 0 bases and J by 15 bases, and 12 bases separated the two germline ends. The CDR3 DNA reads as TGTGCCAGCAGCCAAGAAGTAAAGCCATTGTTCTTC. It is translated as CASSQEVKPLFF.

This clonotype came up a few times. The chain couples TRBV2 to TRBJ1-1; 7 bases map to TRBD1. Germline CDR1 and CDR2: SNHLY and FYNNEI. V lost 4 bases to trimming and J lost 4 bases; unmatched junction nucleotides: 9. The CDR3 is 15 amino acids. The CDR3 sequence is CASSAEGASVTEAFF. The CDR3 DNA sequence: TGTGCCAGCAGTGCGGAGGGGGCCTCCGTCACTGAAGCTTTCTTT.

This chain uses TRBV5-1 with TRBJ2-5; D remains unclear. Germline loops: CDR1 SGHRS, CDR2 YFSETQ. This CDR3 has 13 amino acids. Between the trimmed V and J ends, which lost 3 bases and 3 bases, there was a span of 9 bases. CDR3 sequence: CASSSQGEETQYF. The CDR3 DNA reads TGCGCCAGCAGCTCCCAAGGAGAAGAGACCCAGTACTTC.

The chain uses TRBV7-9 and TRBJ2-2; 7 nucleotides match TRBD1. Per germline, CDR1 SEHNR and CDR2 FQNEAQ (reference sequence). The V segment lost 4 bases and the J segment 4 bases; nucleotides outside the gene matches: 6. The CDR3 spans 15 residues. This chain's CDR3 is CASSSGQVSTGELFF. CDR3 nucleotide sequence: TGTGCCAGCAGCTCTGGACAGGTCAGCACCGGGGAGCTGTTTTTT.

This chain links TRBV27 with TRBJ2-7, with D tentatively TRBD1 (5 bases). V lost 5 bases to trimming and J lost 2 bases, with 13 bases between them. CDR1 and CDR2 from the germline V gene are MNHEY and SMNVEV (reference sequence). The CDR3 is 14 amino acids. The CDR3 DNA follows: TGTGCCAGCAGTCAGTTGGGGCCGACCTACGAGCAGTACTTC. Its translation is CASSQLGPTYEQYF.

This clonotype turned up a few times. The chain combines TRBV20-1 with TRBJ2-3; 8 nucleotides match TRBD2. Germline CDR1 and CDR2: DFQATT and SNEGSKA (reference sequence). The CDR3 spans 15 residues. The V segment lost 1 base and the J segment 4 bases; nucleotides outside the gene matches: 7. This chain's CDR3 is CSARVPGGQADTQYF. The CDR3 nucleotides read TGCAGTGCTAGAGTCCCGGGGGGGCAGGCAGATACGCAGTATTTT.

This chain joins TRBV29-1 and TRBJ1-4; 10 bases line up with TRBD1. Germline V gene data show CDR1 as SQVTM and CDR2 as ANQGSEA. CDR3 length equals 14 residues. Trimming at V came to 5 bases and at J to 7 bases, leaving 7 bases not matched to a gene. DNA of the CDR3: TGCAGCGTTTCCCCCGGGACAGGGGTTGAAAAACTGTTTTTT. Protein sequence: CSVSPGTGVEKLFF.

The V and J genes are TRBV30 and TRBJ2-3; tentatively, D is TRBD1 or TRBD2 (5 bases each). Germline V gene sequence: CDR1 GTSNPN, CDR2 SVGIG (reference sequence). The V and J ends lost 0 bases and 6 bases respectively, with 19 bases between them. The CDR3 contains 16 residues. The chain's CDR3 is CAWSVLSGPAGDTQYF. The CDR3 DNA sequence: TGTGCCTGGAGTGTACTCTCGGGACCCGCAGGGGATACGCAGTATTTT.

This clonotype was detected many times. This chain uses TRBV10-3 with TRBJ2-1; 11 bases match TRBD2. CDR1 and CDR2 (germline): ENHRY, SYGVKD. Trimming at V came to 4 bases and at J to 8 bases, leaving 7 bases not matched to a gene. The length of the CDR3 is 15 residues. CDR3 residues: CAISGLAGSSDEQFF. Here the CDR3 DNA reads TGTGCCATCAGTGGACTAGCGGGGTCTTCGGATGAGCAGTTCTTC.

This clonotype appeared many times. The chain links TRBV7-9 to TRBJ2-1, with D uncertain. CDR3 length: 15 residues. V was trimmed by 7 bases and J by 5 bases, leaving 18 bases between them. Germline V gene data show CDR1 as SEHNR and CDR2 as FQNEAQ (reference sequence). The CDR3 DNA sequence: TGTGCCAGCACCGGATTCTGGACCCTTAACAATGAGCAGTTCTTC. Amino acids: CASTGFWTLNNEQFF.

This sequence joins TRBV29-1 and TRBJ2-2, with TRBD1 identical over 7 bases. This CDR3 comprises 15 residues. Germline CDR1 SQVTM, CDR2 ANQGSEA. DNA for the CDR3: TGCAGTTTTACCGTTGGACAGGCCAACACCGGGGAGCTGTTTTTT. It is translated as CSFTVGQANTGELFF.

This clonotype has just a few counts. The rearrangement links TRBV7-2 to TRBJ1-1, with a weak D call TRBD1 (6 bases). The CDR3 is 15 residues long. Germline loops: CDR1 SGHTA, CDR2 FQGNSA. Trimming pared 5 bases from V and 0 bases from J, leaving 13 bases between. The CDR3: CASSQKGQLNTEAFF. As DNA, the CDR3 is TGTGCCAGCAGCCAGAAAGGACAGTTGAACACTGAAGCTTTCTTT.

This clonotype has at least ten counts. The chain joins TRBV6-1 to TRBJ2-1; either TRBD1 or TRBD2 may supply D (5 bases each). The V gene's germline CDR1 is MNHNS and CDR2 SASEGT. This CDR3 is built from 11 residues. Trimming removed 6 bases from V and 11 bases from J, with 11 bases in between. The CDR3 DNA follows: TGTGCCAGCAGCGTGGGACCGAAGCAGTTCTTC. It is translated as CASSVGPKQFF.

This rearrangement joins TRBV7-6 to TRBJ2-7; D might be TRBD1 (7 bases). V gave up 0 bases and J gave up 1 base, with 22 bases separating them. The CDR3 spans 19 residues. Germline V gives CDR1 SGHVS, CDR2 FNYEAQ. DNA of the CDR3: TGTGCCAGCAGCTTAGCCTGGGGTAGACAGGGAGGTTCGTCCTACGAGCAGTACTTC. As protein: CASSLAWGRQGGSSYEQYF. Supplemented by reference TRBV7-6 and TRBJ2-7, the full variable domain reads GAGVSQSPRYKVTKRGQDVALRCDPISGHVSLYWYRQALGQGPEFLTYFNYEAQQDKSGLPNDRFSAERPEGSISTLTIQRTEQRDSAMYRCASSLAWGRQGGSSYEQYFGPGTRLTVT.

This clonotype was recorded at least ten times. The V and J genes are TRBV2 and TRBJ2-6; perhaps TRBD1 as D (6 bases). In germline, CDR1 is SNHLY, CDR2 FYNNEI. V was shortened by 8 bases and J by 0 bases, with 11 bases between the two germline ends. The CDR3 totals 15 residues. The CDR3 nucleotides read TGTGCCAGCTGTCGGACAGCCTCTGGGGCCAACGTCCTGACTTTC. Its translation: CASCRTASGANVLTF.

Many counts were recorded for this clonotype. This chain joins TRBV30 and TRBJ1-5, with a weak D call TRBD1 (5 bases). Trimming removed 0 bases at V and 5 bases at J, with 8 bases between. The germline CDR1 and CDR2 sequences are GTSNPN and SVGIG (reference sequence). The CDR3 contains 13 residues. CDR3 bases: TGTGCCTGGAGTGTACAAGGGGATCAGCCCCAGCATTTT. Translated, it gives CAWSVQGDQPQHF.

The J gene is TRBJ1-1, the V gene TRBV29-1, with D possibly being TRBD1 (5 bases). The ends were cut back, 3 bases at V and 2 bases at J, with 7 bases in the middle. This CDR3 contains 12 residues. CDR1 is SQVTM, CDR2 ANQGSEA, per germline. CDR3 in amino acids: CSVEGGNTEAFF. In DNA form, the CDR3 reads TGCAGCGTTGAGGGGGGTAACACTGAAGCTTTCTTT. Full variable domain (rest looked up from reference TRBV29-1 and TRBJ1-1): SAVISQKPSRDICQRGTSLTIQCQVDSQVTMMFWYRQQPGQSLTLIATANQGSEATYESGFVIDKFPISRPNLTFSTLTVSNMSPEDSSIYLCSVEGGNTEAFFGQGTRLTVV.

This clonotype was counted between two and nine times. The chain employs TRBV7-9 and TRBJ2-3; 9 bases map to TRBD1. V trimming: 3 bases; J trimming: 0 bases; junction bases outside the gene matches: 4. CDR1 SEHNR and CDR2 FQNEAQ come from the germline V gene (reference sequence). The CDR3 has 16 residues. This CDR3 is CASSLGQGPSTDTQYF. The CDR3 DNA reads TGTGCCAGCAGCTTGGGACAGGGTCCTAGCACAGATACGCAGTATTTT. Filled out from reference TRBV7-9 and TRBJ2-3, the complete variable domain reads DTGVSQNPRHKITKRGQNVTFRCDPISEHNRLYWYRQTLGQGPEFLTYFQNEAQLEKSRLLSDRFSAERPKGSFSTLEIQRTEQGDSAMYLCASSLGQGPSTDTQYFGPGTRLTVL.

This clonotype was counted a few times. The rearrangement uses TRBV6-6 and TRBJ2-7; possibly TRBD2 for D (6 bases). Germline loops: CDR1 MNHNY, CDR2 SVGAGI (reference sequence). V lost 6 bases and J lost 1, with 10 bases in between. The CDR3 runs to 13 residues. CDR3 DNA: TGTGCCAGCAGGGGGACTGCATCCTACGAGCAGTACTTC. Residues: CASRGTASYEQYF.

J is TRBJ2-5 and V is TRBV5-1; 10 nucleotides match TRBD2. This CDR3 spans 16 amino acids. The V gene end was trimmed by 3 bases and the J gene end by 2 bases; junction bases not matched to a gene: 7. CDR1 and CDR2 from the germline V gene are SGHRS and YFSETQ. The chain's CDR3 is CASSSLTSGLQETQYF. CDR3 in DNA: TGCGCCAGCAGCTCATTGACTAGCGGGTTACAAGAGACCCAGTACTTC.